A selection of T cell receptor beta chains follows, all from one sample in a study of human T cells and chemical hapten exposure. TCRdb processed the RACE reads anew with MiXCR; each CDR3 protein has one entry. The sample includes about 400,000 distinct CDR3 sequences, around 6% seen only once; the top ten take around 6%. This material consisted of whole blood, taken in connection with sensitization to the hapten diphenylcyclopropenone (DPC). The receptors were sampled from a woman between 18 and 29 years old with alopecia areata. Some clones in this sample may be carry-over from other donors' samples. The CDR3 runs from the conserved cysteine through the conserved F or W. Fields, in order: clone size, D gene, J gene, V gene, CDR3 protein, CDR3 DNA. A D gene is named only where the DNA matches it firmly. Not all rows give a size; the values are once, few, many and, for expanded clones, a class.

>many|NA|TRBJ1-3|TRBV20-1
CSARRGHSGNTIYF
TGCAGTGCTAGAAGAGGCCACTCTGGAAACACCATATATTTT
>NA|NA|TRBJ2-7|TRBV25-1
CASTTTGIPYEQYF
TGTGCCAGTACTACAACAGGGATTCCCTACGAGCAGTACTTC
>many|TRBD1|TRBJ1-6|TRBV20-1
CSAPQTGQEPLHF
TGCAGTGCCCCCCAGACGGGACAGGAGCCCCTCCACTTT
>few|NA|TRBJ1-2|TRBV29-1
CSVEDRAYGYTF
TGCAGCGTTGAAGACAGGGCCTATGGCTACACCTTC
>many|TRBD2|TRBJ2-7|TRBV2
CASSRDYFYEQYF
TGTGCCAGCAGCCGGGACTATTTCTACGAGCAGTACTTC
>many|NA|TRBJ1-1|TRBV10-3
CAISGGGSVNTEAFF
TGTGCCATCAGTGGGGGGGGCAGTGTGAACACTGAAGCTTTCTTT
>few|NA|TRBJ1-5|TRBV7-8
CASSPSRDIENQPQHF
TGTGCCAGCAGCCCCAGCCGGGACATAGAAAATCAGCCCCAGCATTTT
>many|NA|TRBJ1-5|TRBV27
CASSNSRVGDQPQHF
TGTGCCAGTAGTAATTCCAGGGTTGGGGATCAGCCCCAGCATTTT
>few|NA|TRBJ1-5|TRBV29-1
CSVEAGGPGPQHF
TGCAGCGTTGAGGCCGGGGGGCCAGGGCCCCAGCATTTT
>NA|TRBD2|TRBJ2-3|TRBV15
CATGRGAASTDTQYF
TGTGCCACCGGGCGGGGGGCAGCTAGCACAGATACGCAGTATTTT
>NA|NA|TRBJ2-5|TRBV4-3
CASSQDQGRETQYF
TGCGCCAGCAGCCAAGATCAAGGGAGAGAGACCCAGTACTTC
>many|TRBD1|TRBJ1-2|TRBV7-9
CASSLEGAVTF
TGTGCCAGCAGCTTGGAGGGGGCAGTCACCTTC
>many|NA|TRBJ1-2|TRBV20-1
CSARDDAGMVDYGYTF
TGCAGTGCTAGAGATGATGCAGGGATGGTGGACTATGGCTACACCTTC
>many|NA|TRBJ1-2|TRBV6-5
CASRNGQGASYGYTF
TGTGCCAGCAGGAACGGGCAGGGAGCTTCGTATGGCTACACCTTC
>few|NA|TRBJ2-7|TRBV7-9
CASSQDVRPYEQYF
TGTGCCAGCAGCCAGGACGTGCGTCCCTACGAGCAGTACTTC
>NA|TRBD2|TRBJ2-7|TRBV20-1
CSGAGTSAYEQYF
TGCAGTGGTGCCGGGACTAGCGCCTACGAGCAGTACTTC
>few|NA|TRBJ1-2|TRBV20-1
CSAQQGAPSSYTF
TGCAGTGCCCAGCAGGGTGCCCCCTCTAGCTACACCTTC
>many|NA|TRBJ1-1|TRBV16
CASSLSSTEAFF
TGTGCCAGCAGCCTGAGTAGCACTGAAGCTTTCTTT
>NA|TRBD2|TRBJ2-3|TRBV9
CASSLQGGGYSSTDTQYF
TGTGCCAGCAGCCTTCAGGGCGGGGGTTACTCTAGCACAGATACGCAGTATTTT
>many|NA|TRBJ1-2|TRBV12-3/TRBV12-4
CASNPEAGSYGYTF
TGTGCCAGCAATCCCGAAGCAGGGAGCTATGGCTACACCTTC
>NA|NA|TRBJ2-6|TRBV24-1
CATSDRAGSGANVLTF
TGTGCCACCAGTGACAGGGCTGGGTCTGGGGCCAACGTCCTGACTTTC
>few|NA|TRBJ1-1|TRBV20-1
CSAREVGADTEAFF
TGCAGTGCTAGAGAGGTCGGGGCAGACACTGAAGCTTTCTTT
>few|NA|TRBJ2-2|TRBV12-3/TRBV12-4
CASRVLSGELFF
TGTGCCAGCCGCGTACTCTCCGGGGAGCTGTTTTTT
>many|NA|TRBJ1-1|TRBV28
CASSLYQNTEAFF
TGTGCCAGCAGTCTATATCAGAACACTGAAGCTTTCTTT
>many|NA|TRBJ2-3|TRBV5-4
CASSSPRGSTDTQYF
TGTGCCAGCAGCTCCCCCCGGGGGTCCACAGATACGCAGTATTTT
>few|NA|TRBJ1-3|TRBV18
CASSPGDSGYTIYF
TGTGCCAGCTCACCCGGAGACAGTGGCTACACCATATATTTT
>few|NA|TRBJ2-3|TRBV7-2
CASSLSAKGEGADTQYF
TGTGCCAGCAGCTTAAGTGCTAAGGGGGAAGGGGCAGATACGCAGTATTTT
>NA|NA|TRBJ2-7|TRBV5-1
CASRLGGSDYEQYF
TGCGCCAGCAGATTAGGAGGATCTGACTACGAGCAGTACTTC
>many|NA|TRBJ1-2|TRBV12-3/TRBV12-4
CASSSSNYGYTF
TGTGCCAGCAGTTCTAGTAACTATGGCTACACCTTC
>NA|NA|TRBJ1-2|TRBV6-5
CASSVQDSYGYTF
TGTGCCAGCAGTGTACAAGACAGTTATGGCTACACCTTC
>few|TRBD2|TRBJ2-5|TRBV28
CASSLPGGLQETQYF
TGTGCCAGCAGTCTCCCGGGGGGGCTCCAAGAGACCCAGTACTTC